A single sample gave rise to the 22 T cell receptor beta chains below, sequenced in a study of T-cell reconstitution after alpha-beta-depleted transplantation in children (dated by TCRdb to about 2016). The library was obtained by PCR. The sample was run on an Illumina HiSeq 2500. TCR libraries were prepared with molecular barcoding, using unique molecular identifiers to normalize TCRbeta repertoire quantification. TCRdb took the public reads, trimmed them with fastp at Q25, ran MiXCR for clone calling and kept in-frame beta chains. Under each unique CDR3 protein, matching rows form one entry showing the most common genes and DNA. Here the sample has 200,000 to 250,000 distinct CDR3 sequences; around 7.5% occur a single time. The ten most abundant clones make up roughly 5.8% of the sample. The meaning of the sample's treatment or condition label: allogeneic hematopoietic cell transplantation with graft depleted of TCRalphabeta T cells and CD19 B cells.

Sequenced here: PBMCs, mostly from graft donor cells, sampled 180 days after TCRalphabeta/CD19-depleted stem cell transplant. All receptors come from a male patient younger than 18 who had a stem cell transplant for acute lymphoblastic leukemia, so the T cells may come from the graft donor.

Many counts were recorded for this clonotype. At one of its ends the junction is not consistent with the germline gene, which may arise from a read error. This chain uses TRBV9 with TRBJ1-4; D gene ambiguous. The CDR3 has 15 residues. Germline CDR1 is SGDLS and CDR2 is YYNGEE. As DNA, the CDR3 is TGTGCCAGCAGTGTAGCCGGGGCAACTAATGAAAAACTGTTTTTT. It yields the protein CASSVAGATNEKLFF.

This clonotype was seen repeatedly, ten times or more. This chain connects TRBV15 to TRBJ2-5; 10 bases fit TRBD1. V gave up 1 base and J gave up 5 bases; unmatched junction bases: 4. CDR1 and CDR2 (germline): LNHNV, YYDKDF (reference sequence). The CDR3 is 15 residues long. As DNA, the CDR3 is TGTGCCACCAGCAGAGGTGACAGGGGGCGGGAGACCCAGTACTTC. Translating gives CATSRGDRGRETQYF.

This clonotype was seen ten or more times. V gene TRBV5-6 combines with J gene TRBJ1-5, with D tentatively TRBD1 (5 bases). CDR3 size: 16 residues. The V end was cut by 0 bases, the J end by 5 bases, with 15 bases between. Germline V gives CDR1 SGHDT, CDR2 YYEEEE. The CDR3 DNA is TGTGCCAGCAGCTTGGGATCTGGGGGTGGGTATCAGCCCCAGCATTTT. As protein: CASSLGSGGGYQPQHF.

The sample holds many counts of this clonotype. This chain links TRBV3-1 with TRBJ2-5, with 12 bases that match TRBD2. V lost 11 bases, J lost 3 bases, and 4 bases stayed unmatched. Germline values: CDR1 LGHDT, CDR2 YNNKEL (reference sequence). CDR3 length equals 13 residues. The CDR3 sequence is CAFGLAGKETQYF. The CDR3 bases are TGTGCCTTTGGACTAGCGGGGAAAGAGACCCAGTACTTC.

This clonotype was seen ten or more times. V and J are TRBV18 and TRBJ1-1; D unclear. The CDR3 is 12 residues long. V was clipped by 2 bases and J by 10 bases, with 11 bases between them. Germline CDR1 reads KGHSH; CDR2 reads LQKENI. CDR3 sequence: CASSPGRDAAFF. CDR3 DNA sequence: TGTGCCAGCTCACCAGGGCGAGATGCAGCTTTCTTT.

The sample holds many counts of this clonotype. The rearrangement joins TRBV5-1 to TRBJ2-3, with 10 positions matching TRBD2. After removal of 5 bases from V and 4 bases from J, the junction contained 13 bases not matched to a gene. Germline values: CDR1 SGHRS, CDR2 YFSETQ. CDR3 size: 17 residues. In DNA, the CDR3 is TGCGCCAGCAGTAAACCAGGGAGCGGGAGGGCCGCAGATACGCAGTATTTT. Protein: CASSKPGSGRAADTQYF.

This clonotype was detected ten times or more. The gene calls are TRBV11-2 and TRBJ2-5; no definite D call. Per the germline V gene, CDR1 is SGHAT and CDR2 is FQNNGV. The CDR3 is 13 residues long. The V end lost 2 bases, the J end lost 3 bases, and 7 bases lay between the germline ends. CDR3 sequence reads: CASSLRRKETQYF. The CDR3 DNA follows: TGTGCCAGCAGCTTACGGCGGAAAGAGACCCAGTACTTC. The full variable domain, in which reference TRBV11-2 and TRBJ2-5 provide the parts outside the CDR3, is EAGVAQSPRYKIIEKRQSVAFWCNPISGHATLYWYQQILGQGPKLLIQFQNNGVVDDSQLPKDRFSAERLKGVDSTLKIQPAKLEDSAVYLCASSLRRKETQYFGPGTRLLVL.

The V and J genes are TRBV19 and TRBJ2-3; no firm D call. Germline CDR1 reads LNHDA; CDR2 reads SQIVND (reference sequence). The CDR3 is made up of 15 amino acids. Deletions cut 1 base from V and 6 bases from J, with 14 bases between. CDR3 region: CASSIGAGRTDTQYF. In nucleotides, the CDR3 is TGTGCCAGTAGTATAGGGGCAGGAAGAACGGATACGCAGTATTTT.

This clonotype appeared many times. The chain employs TRBV28 and TRBJ2-3, with 8 bases that match TRBD2. With V trimmed by 6 bases and J by 7 bases, 6 bases remained unmatched. Germline V gene sequence: CDR1 MDHEN, CDR2 SYDVKM. The CDR3 is made up of 13 amino acids. The CDR3 here is CASSSTSVYTQYF. CDR3 nucleotide sequence: TGTGCCAGCAGCTCGACTAGCGTCTATACGCAGTATTTT.

In this sample, this clonotype turned up a few times. The chain combines TRBV19 with TRBJ2-1, with 12 bases aligning to TRBD2. This CDR3 is built from 19 residues. The germline V gene encodes CDR1 LNHDA and CDR2 SQIVND (reference sequence). Unmatched junction bases numbered 15, after V lost 3 bases and J lost 6 bases. The CDR3, as DNA: TGTGCCAGTAGTATCCGGCTAGCGGGGGGGGCAACGTACCGCAATGAGCAGTTCTTC. Residues: CASSIRLAGGATYRNEQFF.

This clonotype was seen many times. This chain connects TRBV6-6 to TRBJ2-1, with TRBD2 as a possible D gene (5 bases). The V end lost 5 bases, the J end lost 4 bases, and 9 bases lay between the germline ends. Per the germline V gene, CDR1 is MNHNY and CDR2 is SVGAGI (reference sequence). CDR3 length equals 13 residues. CDR3 amino acids: CASSRGLYNEQFF. The CDR3 DNA follows: TGTGCCAGCAGTCGCGGACTTTACAATGAGCAGTTCTTC.

This clonotype was counted at least ten times. V is TRBV11-2 and J is TRBJ2-1; TRBD2 aligns across 11 bases. The J segment lost 9 bases and the V segment lost 6 bases, leaving 10 bases of the junction unmatched. The CDR3 totals 15 residues. The germline CDR1 and CDR2 sequences are SGHAT and FQNNGV. The chain's CDR3 is CASRSGTSGVGEQFF. CDR3 coding DNA: TGTGCCAGCAGATCAGGGACTAGCGGAGTGGGTGAGCAGTTCTTC. The whole variable domain, filled in from reference TRBV11-2 and TRBJ2-1, reads EAGVAQSPRYKIIEKRQSVAFWCNPISGHATLYWYQQILGQGPKLLIQFQNNGVVDDSQLPKDRFSAERLKGVDSTLKIQPAKLEDSAVYLCASRSGTSGVGEQFFGPGTRLTVL.

This clonotype was seen repeatedly, ten times or more. The J gene is TRBJ1-2, the V gene TRBV3-1; 8 bases are a match to TRBD1. V lost 0 bases and J lost 8; bases outside the gene matches: 20. Germline V lookup: CDR1 LGHDT, CDR2 YNNKEL (reference sequence). This CDR3 is 19 amino acids long. The CDR3 region is CASSQEFAGQDRDFKGYTF. The CDR3 coding sequence is TGTGCCAGCAGCCAAGAATTTGCCGGCCAGGACAGGGATTTTAAAGGCTACACCTTC.

This clonotype was seen more than once but under ten times. The chain employs TRBV3-1 and TRBJ1-6; D gene uncertain. This CDR3 contains 14 residues. V shed 3 bases and J shed 7 bases, with 10 bases lying between them. The V gene's germline CDR1 is LGHDT and CDR2 YNNKEL (reference sequence). CDR3 DNA sequence: TGTGCCAGCAGCCATGGGCAAGGGAATTCACCCCTCCACTTT. Protein: CASSHGQGNSPLHF. Combining the CDR3 with reference TRBV3-1 and TRBJ1-6 gives the whole variable domain DTAVSQTPKYLVTQMGNDKSIKCEQNLGHDTMYWYKQDSKKFLKIMFSYNNKELIINETVPNRFSPKSPDKAHLNLHINSLELGDSAVYFCASSHGQGNSPLHFGNGTRLTVT.

This clonotype was observed at least ten times. The V and J genes are TRBV18 and TRBJ1-2; D gene uncertain. With 3 bases removed from V and 1 base from J, the gap between germline ends came to 12 bases. Germline CDR1 reads KGHSH; CDR2 reads LQKENI. This CDR3 spans 15 amino acids. The CDR3, as DNA: TGTGCCAGCTCACCCCGGACGTGGGGTAACTATGGCTACACCTTC. It encodes CASSPRTWGNYGYTF. The full variable domain, its missing parts supplied by reference TRBV18 and TRBJ1-2, is NAGVMQNPRHLVRRRGQEARLRCSPMKGHSHVYWYRQLPEEGLKFMVYLQKENIIDESGMPKERFSAEFPKEGPSILRIQQVVRGDSAAYFCASSPRTWGNYGYTFGSGTRLTVV.

This clonotype has a count of ten or more. This rearrangement joins TRBV20-1 to TRBJ1-2; 10 bases map to TRBD1. CDR3 size: 12 residues. V shed 5 bases, J shed 8 bases, and the junction held 5 bases outside the gene matches. Germline values: CDR1 DFQATT, CDR2 SNEGSKA (reference sequence). The CDR3 reads CSAGTGERGYTF. CDR3 nucleotides: TGCAGTGCTGGGACAGGGGAACGAGGCTACACCTTC.

This clonotype was detected ten times or more. The chain links TRBV5-1 to TRBJ2-4, with a tentative D call TRBD1 (5 bases). The CDR3 runs 14 residues. Per the germline V gene, CDR1 is SGHRS and CDR2 is YFSETQ. V was pared by 0 bases and J by 4 bases, with 8 bases between. In DNA form, the CDR3 reads TGCGCCAGCAGCTTGGAACCAGGGAAAAACATTCAGTACTTC. Translating gives CASSLEPGKNIQYF.

This clonotype came up many times. This chain links TRBV28 with TRBJ1-6; D unclear. Germline lookup yields CDR1 MDHEN and CDR2 SYDVKM. The CDR3 extends over 15 amino acids. Trimming pared 6 bases from V and 4 bases from J, leaving 13 bases between. The CDR3 DNA follows: TGTGCCAGCAGAGGTCCACTTGTTTATAATTCACCCCTCCACTTT. Amino acid sequence: CASRGPLVYNSPLHF.

This clonotype was detected many times. The genes are TRBV12-3 or TRBV12-4 and TRBJ2-5; the match to TRBD1 covers 8 bases. With V trimmed by 5 bases and J by 4 bases, 6 bases remained unmatched. This CDR3 region has 14 residues. CDR3 bases: TGTGCCAGCAGTACAGGGACAGGCAGAGAGACCCAGTACTTC. Protein product: CASSTGTGRETQYF.

The J gene is TRBJ1-4, the V gene TRBV6-5; no clear D gene. Germline lookup yields CDR1 MNHEY and CDR2 SVGAGI. With 5 bases removed from V and 6 bases from J, the gap between germline ends came to 13 bases. This CDR3 is built from 14 residues. CDR3 sequence (DNA): TGTGCCAGCAGTCACGGGCATCGGGATGAAAAACTGTTTTTT. It is translated as CASSHGHRDEKLFF.

This clonotype has at least ten counts. The rearrangement uses TRBV5-6 and TRBJ1-4, with unresolved D. The CDR3 has 17 amino acids. Trimming removed 2 bases from V and 5 bases from J, with 19 bases in between. Germline V gene lookup returns CDR1 SGHDT and CDR2 YYEEEE. Here the CDR3 DNA reads TGTGCCAGCAGCTTTGATAAGGGCGAAGGGAGAAATGAAAAACTGTTTTTT. It translates to CASSFDKGEGRNEKLFF.

A remark on this clonotype: A much larger clone differs by one base, so this may be a read error. For the CDR3, the DNA is TGCGCCAGCAGCCGGCTCCCGTCAGCTGAAGCTTTCTTT. It translates to CASSRLPSAEAFF. The chain carries TRBV4-3 and TRBJ1-1; D remains unclear. Germline CDR1 is LGHNA and CDR2 is YSLEER. The CDR3 is made up of 13 amino acids. Between the trimmed V and J ends, which lost 4 bases and 6 bases, there was a span of 12 bases.